This T cell receptor (beta chain) was found in a study of yellow fever vaccine responses in identical twins. V was clipped by 3 bases and J by 0 bases, with 13 bases between them. The CDR3 runs to 16 residues. Points from the study as a whole: The T cell response to vaccination in identical twins was reportedly partly convergent and partly personalized.

TCRdb independently ran MiXCR on the RT-PCR reads; one entry per CDR3 protein. This repertoire shows 2,000 or so distinct CDR3 sequences, roughly 86% found once; its top ten account for 4% to 5%. A word on this clonotype: Antigen unknown.

Sequenced here: T cells from blood (PBMCs), unsorted or a sorted subset (not recorded which), sampled before or after yellow fever vaccination (not recorded which). V is TRBV7-1 and J is TRBJ2-3, with D possibly TRBD2 on 6 matching bases. TRBV7-1 is sorted into the ORF group, with uncertain function. This clonotype originated in a woman younger than 30 who received the yellow fever vaccine. This CDR3 reads CASSSGGSPSTDTQYF. In DNA form, the CDR3 reads TGTGCCAGCAGCTCGGGAGGAAGCCCTAGCACAGATACGCAGTATTTT.